A single sample is the source of the 8 T cell receptor beta chains below, sequenced in a study of graft-versus-host responses after intestinal transplantation. Their target antigens are unknown. TCRdb's table, derived via immunoSEQ multiplex PCR, lists solely in-frame clones and lacks some. The data show fewer than 150,000 clones, 90% to 95% seen once. Sequencing used unstimulated CD4+ T cells sorted from spleen or lymph node cells, obtained before intestinal transplant. These TCRs come from a human donor who received an intestinal transplant.

This rearrangement joins TRBV7-8 to TRBJ2-7, with a possible D match to TRBD1 (6 bases). Germline loops: CDR1 SGHVS, CDR2 FQNEAQ. The V gene lost 1 base and the J gene lost 2 bases, with 15 bases spanning the gap. CDR3 length: 16 residues. The CDR3 loop reads CASSLVQGHTPYEQYF. The CDR3 nucleotides read TGTGCCAGCAGCTTAGTTCAGGGACATACCCCCTACGAGCAGTACTTC.

The chain is built from TRBV20-1 and TRBJ2-7, with TRBD2 as a possible D gene (6 bases). CDR1 is DFQATT and CDR2 is SNEGSKA in the germline V gene (reference sequence). V shed 7 bases and J shed 4 bases, with 11 bases lying between them. This CDR3 region has 11 residues. This CDR3 is CSVARGYEQYF. Here the CDR3 DNA reads TGCAGTGTGGCGCGGGGATACGAGCAGTACTTC.

The V and J genes are TRBV7-2 and TRBJ1-3; the D is unclear. CDR3 length equals 13 residues. V was pared by 1 base and J by 8 bases, with 9 bases between. Germline assignment: CDR1 SGHTA and CDR2 FQGNSA. The CDR3 sequence: CASSLVRRDTIYF. The CDR3 bases are TGTGCCAGCAGCTTAGTCCGGAGGGACACCATATATTTT.

The rearrangement joins TRBV29-1 to TRBJ1-2; TRBD1 aligns across 10 bases. This CDR3 region has 11 residues. J gave up 6 bases and V 6 bases, and 1 base lay outside the gene matches. Germline lookup yields CDR1 SQVTM and CDR2 ANQGSEA. The CDR3 DNA follows: TGCAGCGTGGACAGGGGGAATGGCTACACCTTC. It translates to CSVDRGNGYTF.

This clone showed up just once. The rearrangement joins TRBV4-2 to TRBJ2-2; 10 bases agree with TRBD2. The V gene's germline CDR1 is LGHNA and CDR2 YNFKEQ. J gave up 1 base and V 4 bases, and 3 bases lay outside the gene matches. CDR3 length equals 16 residues. The CDR3 DNA sequence: TGTGCCAGCAGCCCGGGACTAGCGAAGAACACCGGGGAGCTGTTTTTT. Protein product: CASSPGLAKNTGELFF.

The V and J genes are TRBV7-8 and TRBJ1-2, with TRBD1 as a possible D gene (6 bases). Deletions cut 5 bases from V and 2 bases from J, with 12 bases between. The CDR3 has 14 amino acids. The germline V gene has CDR1 SGHVS and CDR2 FQNEAQ. CDR3: CASSGSRGNYGYTF. The CDR3 DNA reads TGTGCCAGCAGCGGGAGCAGGGGAAACTATGGCTACACCTTC.

J is TRBJ1-2 and V is TRBV14; 9 bases line up with TRBD1. CDR1 SGHDN and CDR2 FVKESK come from the germline V gene. V trimming: 4 bases; J trimming: 0 bases; junction bases outside the gene matches: 15. The CDR3 is 19 amino acids. For the CDR3, the DNA is TGTGCCAGCAGCCTTTCCCCGGGACAGGGAAAAGAGGCTAACTATGGCTACACCTTC. It codes for CASSLSPGQGKEANYGYTF.

The chain employs TRBV7-9 and TRBJ1-2, with a possible D match to TRBD1 (5 bases). The CDR3 is 15 residues long. CDR1 SEHNR and CDR2 FQNEAQ come from the germline V gene (reference sequence). V lost 7 bases and J lost 4, with 19 bases in between. The CDR3 DNA is TGTGCCAGCAACCCCCAGGCAGGGATGGGCTATGGCTACACCTTC. Translating it yields CASNPQAGMGYGYTF.